This T cell receptor (beta chain) came from a study of post-analysis software for immune sequencing data. Overall study findings and caveats: Patients had higher frequencies than controls of about 5 TRBV segments, including TRBV5-6, TRBV5-1 and TRBV20-1.

Trimming at V came to 7 bases and at J to 2 bases, leaving 11 bases not matched to a gene. This CDR3 contains 16 residues. CDR1 is MNHNY and CDR2 is SVGAGI in the germline V gene (reference sequence). Presence of unique molecular identifiers characterized the TCR beta cDNA libraries. Around 500,000 cDNA molecules were obtained from about 0.98 to 11 million T cells. Using its own MiXCR run on the PCR reads, TCRdb lists one record per CDR3 protein. The sample has roughly 800,000 distinct CDR3 sequences, 53% seen once. A few counts support this clonotype. Its antigen is unknown. The material sequenced was blood. V gene TRBV6-6 combines with J gene TRBJ2-4; 7 bases align to TRBD2. The receptor was derived from a girl aged 5-17 years with multiple sclerosis. The chain's CDR3 is CASTTGGSLTKNIQYF. The CDR3 DNA sequence: TGTGCCAGCACTACGGGAGGCAGTCTAACCAAAAACATTCAGTACTTC.